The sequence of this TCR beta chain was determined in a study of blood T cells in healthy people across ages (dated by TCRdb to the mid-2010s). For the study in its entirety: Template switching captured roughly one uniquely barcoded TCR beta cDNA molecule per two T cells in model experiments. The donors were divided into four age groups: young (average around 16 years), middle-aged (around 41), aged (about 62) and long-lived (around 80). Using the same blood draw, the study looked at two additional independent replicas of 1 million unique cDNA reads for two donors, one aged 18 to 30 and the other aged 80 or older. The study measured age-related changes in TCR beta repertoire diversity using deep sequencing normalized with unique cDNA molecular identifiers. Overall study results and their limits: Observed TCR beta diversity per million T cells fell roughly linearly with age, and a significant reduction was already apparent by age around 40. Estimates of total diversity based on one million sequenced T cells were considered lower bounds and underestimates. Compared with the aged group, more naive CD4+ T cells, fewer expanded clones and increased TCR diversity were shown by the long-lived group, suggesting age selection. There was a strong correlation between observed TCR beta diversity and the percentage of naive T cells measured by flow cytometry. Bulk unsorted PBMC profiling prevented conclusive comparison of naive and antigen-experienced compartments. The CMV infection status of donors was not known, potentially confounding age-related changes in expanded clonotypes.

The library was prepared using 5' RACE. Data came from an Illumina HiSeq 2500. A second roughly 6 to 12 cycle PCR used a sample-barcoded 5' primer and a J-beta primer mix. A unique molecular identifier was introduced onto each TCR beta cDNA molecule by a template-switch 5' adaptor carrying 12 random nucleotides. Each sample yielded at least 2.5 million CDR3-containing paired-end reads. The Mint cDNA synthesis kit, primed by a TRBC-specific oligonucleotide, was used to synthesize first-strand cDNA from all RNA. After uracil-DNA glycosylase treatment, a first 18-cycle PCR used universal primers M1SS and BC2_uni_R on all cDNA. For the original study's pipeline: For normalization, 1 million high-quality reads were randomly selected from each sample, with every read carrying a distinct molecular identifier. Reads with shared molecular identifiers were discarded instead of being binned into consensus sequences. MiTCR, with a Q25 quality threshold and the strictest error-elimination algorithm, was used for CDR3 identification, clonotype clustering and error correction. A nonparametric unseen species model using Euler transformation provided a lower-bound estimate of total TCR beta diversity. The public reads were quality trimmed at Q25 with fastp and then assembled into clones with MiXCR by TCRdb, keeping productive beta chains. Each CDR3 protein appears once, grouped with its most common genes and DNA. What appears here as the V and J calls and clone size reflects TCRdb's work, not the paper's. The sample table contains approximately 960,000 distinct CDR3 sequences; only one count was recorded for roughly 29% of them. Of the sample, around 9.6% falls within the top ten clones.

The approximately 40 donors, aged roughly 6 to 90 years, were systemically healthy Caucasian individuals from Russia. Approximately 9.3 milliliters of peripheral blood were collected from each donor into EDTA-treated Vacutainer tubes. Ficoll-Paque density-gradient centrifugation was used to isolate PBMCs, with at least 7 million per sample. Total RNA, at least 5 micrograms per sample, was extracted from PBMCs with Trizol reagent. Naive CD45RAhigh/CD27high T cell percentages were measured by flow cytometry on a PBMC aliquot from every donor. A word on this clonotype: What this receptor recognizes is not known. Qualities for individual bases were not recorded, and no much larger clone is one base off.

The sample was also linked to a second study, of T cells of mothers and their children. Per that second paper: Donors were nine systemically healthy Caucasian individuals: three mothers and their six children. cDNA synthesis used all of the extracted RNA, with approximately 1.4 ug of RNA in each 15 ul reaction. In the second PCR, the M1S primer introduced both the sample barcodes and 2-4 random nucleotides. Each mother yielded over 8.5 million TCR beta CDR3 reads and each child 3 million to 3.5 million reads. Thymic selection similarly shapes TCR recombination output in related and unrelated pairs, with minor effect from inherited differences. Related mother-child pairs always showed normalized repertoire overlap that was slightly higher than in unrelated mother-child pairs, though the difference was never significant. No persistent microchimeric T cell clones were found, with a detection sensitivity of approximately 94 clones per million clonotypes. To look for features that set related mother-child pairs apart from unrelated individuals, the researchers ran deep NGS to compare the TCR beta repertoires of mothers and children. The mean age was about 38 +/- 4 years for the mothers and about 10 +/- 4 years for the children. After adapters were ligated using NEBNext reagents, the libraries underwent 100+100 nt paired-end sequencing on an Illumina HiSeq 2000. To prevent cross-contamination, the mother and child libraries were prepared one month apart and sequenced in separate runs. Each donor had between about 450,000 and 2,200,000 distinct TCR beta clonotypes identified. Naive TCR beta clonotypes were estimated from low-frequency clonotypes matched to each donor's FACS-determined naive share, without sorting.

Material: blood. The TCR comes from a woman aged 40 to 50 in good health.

The nucleotide sequence reads TGCGCCAGCAGTGTCGATAATAGCAATCAGCCCCAGCATTTT. Its product reads: CASSVDNSNQPQHF. Recombination linked TRBV4-3 to TRBJ1-5; confidence is insufficient to name the D gene. The germline ends are 9 bases apart after V is trimmed by 6 bases and J by 0 bases. The CDR1 and CDR2 encoded by the germline V gene are LGHNA and YSLEER. From cysteine to phenylalanine, the CDR3 is 14 amino acids long. Only CDR3 DNA is held: 42 bases, read in frame from base 1.